This T cell receptor beta chain was sequenced in a study of T cell responses to AZD1222 COVID-19 vaccine. Study-level information: Second doses were pooled across both intervals (about 4 or about 12 weeks). Study conclusions and caveats: The peak T cell response came first, and repertoires were sampled only after it. Targeting of unmutated variant regions was reportedly seen in nearly half of spike-specific TCRs. Vaccination with two AZD1222 doses was followed by a rise in Spike-specific TCR breadth and depth.

Worth noting for this clone: What it binds is unknown.

Measured with immunoSEQ multiplex PCR; TCRdb has only the in-frame clones, and not every one. The sample has 130,000 or so clones, 75% to 95% seen once. There are 17 residues in the CDR3. This sequence joins TRBV21-1 and TRBJ1-5; TRBD1, the D gene given by the table, was not confirmed from the DNA. TRBV21-1 is termed a pseudogene. The sample consisted of peripheral blood, taken on day 0 of AZD1222 vaccination. This clonotype originated in an adult in good health. CDR3 nucleotide sequence: TGTGCCAGCAGCAAAGGTTTAGGGGACAGGGTAAATCAGCCCCAGCATTTT. Translation gives CASSKGLGDRVNQPQHF.